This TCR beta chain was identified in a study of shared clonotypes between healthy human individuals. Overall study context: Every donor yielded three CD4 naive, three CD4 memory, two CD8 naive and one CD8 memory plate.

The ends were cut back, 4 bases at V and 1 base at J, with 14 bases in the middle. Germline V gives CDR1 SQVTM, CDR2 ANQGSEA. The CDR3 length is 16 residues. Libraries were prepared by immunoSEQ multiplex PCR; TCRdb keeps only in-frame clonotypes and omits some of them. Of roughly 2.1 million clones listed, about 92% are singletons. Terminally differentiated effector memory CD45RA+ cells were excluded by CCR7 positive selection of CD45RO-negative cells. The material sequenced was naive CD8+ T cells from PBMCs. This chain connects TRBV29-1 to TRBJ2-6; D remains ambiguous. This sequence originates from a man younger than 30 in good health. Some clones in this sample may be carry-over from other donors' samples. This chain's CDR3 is CSVGDPLVSGANVLTF. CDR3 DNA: TGCAGCGTTGGAGATCCACTCGTTTCTGGGGCCAACGTCCTGACTTTC.